This is a list of T cell receptor beta chains from one sample in a study of cytomegalovirus exposure and HLA in healthy donors. The method was immunoSEQ multiplex PCR; TCRdb's version includes in-frame clones alone and lacks a portion of them. The sample consists of roughly 200,000 clones, around 77% of them appearing once. What was sequenced was PBMCs. The receptor set was obtained from a man aged 55 to 70 in good health and CMV-seronegative. CDR3s include the opening cysteine and the closing phenylalanine or tryptophan. Fields, in order: V gene, J gene, CDR3 protein.

V: TRBV6-1; J: TRBJ2-1; CDR3: CASSEHRGQGNNEQFF
V: TRBV5-1; J: TRBJ2-1; CDR3: CASRPTSLSYNEQFF
V: TRBV5-1; J: TRBJ1-1; CDR3: CASSGGQGTEAFF
V: TRBV7-9; J: TRBJ2-1; CDR3: CASRRVAGGPYNEQFF
V: TRBV5-3; J: TRBJ1-5; CDR3: CARSLFPDTLGPTQDSNQPQHF
V: TRBV15; J: TRBJ2-5; CDR3: CATSREMGGQGRETQYF
V: TRBV7-9; J: TRBJ2-5; CDR3: CASSGGRGETQYF
V: TRBV7-9; J: TRBJ1-2; CDR3: CASSADRGSGYTF
V: TRBV18; J: TRBJ1-1; CDR3: CASSPLPTDSSEAFF
V: TRBV4-1; J: TRBJ1-5; CDR3: CASSQVPSTGNQPQHF
V: TRBV19; J: TRBJ2-1; CDR3: CASSILSGTADNEQFF
V: TRBV5-6; J: TRBJ1-3; CDR3: CASSLVLDSQGNTIYF
V: TRBV28; J: TRBJ2-1; CDR3: CASSLFSQGNNEQFF
V: TRBV27; J: TRBJ2-5; CDR3: CASSLLGGVELQETQYF
V: TRBV5-4; J: TRBJ1-1; CDR3: CASSLARGVNTEAFF
V: TRBV5-6; J: TRBJ2-7; CDR3: CASSSDRLAGGIYEQYF
V: TRBV29-1; J: TRBJ1-1; CDR3: CSVLERQTGEATEAFF
V: TRBV18; J: TRBJ1-1; CDR3: CASSPGGLDTEAFF
V: TRBV6-5; J: TRBJ1-1; CDR3: CASRDMNTEAFF
V: TRBV29-1; J: TRBJ1-6; CDR3: CSVGDRGDSPLHF
V: TRBV7-3; J: TRBJ2-6; CDR3: CASSSPRTGANVLTF
V: TRBV7-2; J: TRBJ1-1; CDR3: CASSLVSGQISAEAFF
V: TRBV6-6; J: TRBJ1-2; CDR3: CASSPGASYGYTF
V: TRBV7-8; J: TRBJ2-1; CDR3: CASSLAPGGGNEQFF
V: TRBV27; J: TRBJ2-2; CDR3: CASSLGGGTGELFF
V: TRBV28; J: TRBJ1-5; CDR3: CASQGVNQPQHF
V: TRBV28; J: TRBJ1-3; CDR3: CASSSPTGGRNTIYF
V: TRBV5-5; J: TRBJ1-2; CDR3: CASSLSEQGINYGYPF
V: TRBV6-1; J: TRBJ1-1; CDR3: CASSGRGNTEAFF
V: TRBV2; J: TRBJ1-5; CDR3: CASSESRQSSTNQPQHF
V: TRBV11-2; J: TRBJ1-1; CDR3: CASSLAGGGLTEAFF
V: TRBV7-9; J: TRBJ1-2; CDR3: CASSLPQGARGYTF
V: TRBV7-2; J: TRBJ2-1; CDR3: CASSLVSGVSYNEQFF
V: TRBV19; J: TRBJ2-1; CDR3: CASSEGRVRNEQFF
V: TRBV5-6; J: TRBJ2-3; CDR3: CASSLEGVGAVRTDTQYF
V: TRBV30; J: TRBJ2-7; CDR3: CAWSVRTSDAQYF
V: TRBV5-6; J: TRBJ2-3; CDR3: CASSLSPAGGTDTQYF
V: TRBV19; J: TRBJ2-3; CDR3: CASSENRGETQYF
V: TRBV4-2; J: TRBJ2-2; CDR3: CASSLSQRESNTGELFF
V: TRBV5-6; J: TRBJ2-1; CDR3: CASSPLQGIDYNEQFF
V: TRBV7-9; J: TRBJ2-1; CDR3: CASSLGQGSNEQFF
V: TRBV7-6; J: TRBJ2-5; CDR3: CASSFYPQETQYF
V: TRBV4-2; J: TRBJ2-3; CDR3: CASSQEGQITDTQYF
V: TRBV6-1; J: TRBJ2-7; CDR3: CASRTSGGARDEQYF
V: TRBV29-1; J: TRBJ2-1; CDR3: CVGGASYNEQFF
V: TRBV5-4; J: TRBJ2-1; CDR3: CASSGGGLAGVDEQFF
V: TRBV19; J: TRBJ2-2; CDR3: CASGVGAQTGELFF
V: TRBV25-1; J: TRBJ2-5; CDR3: CASSEYGTVETQYF
V: TRBV20-1; J: TRBJ2-7; CDR3: CSASAGYEQYF
V: TRBV7-9; J: TRBJ2-3; CDR3: CASSSTGTDVNFDTQYF
V: TRBV6-1; J: TRBJ1-1; CDR3: CASSTTVNTEAFF
V: TRBV5-6; J: TRBJ2-3; CDR3: CASSLAGQGTDTQYF
V: TRBV5-1; J: TRBJ2-3; CDR3: CASSLTSGGADTQYF
V: TRBV6-1; J: TRBJ2-7; CDR3: CASSEAGLAGGEQYF